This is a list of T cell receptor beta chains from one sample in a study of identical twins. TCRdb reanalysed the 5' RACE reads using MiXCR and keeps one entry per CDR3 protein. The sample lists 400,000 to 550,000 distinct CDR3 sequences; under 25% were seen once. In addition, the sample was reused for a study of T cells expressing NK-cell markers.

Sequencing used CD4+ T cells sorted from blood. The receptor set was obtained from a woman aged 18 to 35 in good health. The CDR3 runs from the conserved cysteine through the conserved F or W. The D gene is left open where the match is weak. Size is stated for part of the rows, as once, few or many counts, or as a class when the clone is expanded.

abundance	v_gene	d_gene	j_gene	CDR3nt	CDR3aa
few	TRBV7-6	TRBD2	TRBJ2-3	TGTGCCAGCCGGGAGGGATCTTGGGGCACAGATACGCAGTATTTT	CASREGSWGTDTQYF
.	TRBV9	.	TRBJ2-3	TGTGCCAGCAGCGTAGTCTCGGCCGGCGATACGCAGTATTTT	CASSVVSAGDTQYF
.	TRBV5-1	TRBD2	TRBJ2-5	TGCGCCAGCAGCTTGGAAGGGCGGGGGGAACAAGAGACCCAGTACTTC	CASSLEGRGEQETQYF
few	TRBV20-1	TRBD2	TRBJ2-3	TGCAGTGCTCTAAACTCCGTGCGGGGGGCCTACACAGATACGCAGTATTTT	CSALNSVRGAYTDTQYF
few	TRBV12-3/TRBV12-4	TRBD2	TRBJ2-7	TGTGCCAGCAGTTTTCTAGCGGGGGCCCTGATTTACTTC	CASSFLAGALIYF
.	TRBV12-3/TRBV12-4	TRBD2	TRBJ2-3	TGTGCCAGCAGTTTGGGGCCGACTAGCGGGGGTGAGGATACGCAGTATTTT	CASSLGPTSGGEDTQYF
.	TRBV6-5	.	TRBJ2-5	TGTGCCAGCAGTTACTCCTGGGGGGCCTCAGAGACCCAGTACTTC	CASSYSWGASETQYF
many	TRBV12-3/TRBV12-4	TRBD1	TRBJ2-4	TGTGCCAGCAGGGGGGACAGGTCGAACATTCAGTACTTC	CASRGDRSNIQYF
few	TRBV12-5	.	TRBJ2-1	TGTGCTAGTGGTTTACAGACTGGGCGGAATGAGCAGTTCTTC	CASGLQTGRNEQFF
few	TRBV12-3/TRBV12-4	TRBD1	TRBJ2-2	TGTGCCAGCAGTCGGGGACAGGGTTTTGGGGGGGAGCTGTTTTTT	CASSRGQGFGGELFF
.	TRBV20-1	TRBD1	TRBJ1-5	TGCAGTGCTAGAACCGGGACAGGGGGCTTTCAGCCCCAGCATTTT	CSARTGTGGFQPQHF
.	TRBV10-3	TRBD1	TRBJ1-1	TGTGCCATCAGTGAGGTGACCGGGACAGGGATCACTGAAGCTTTCTTT	CAISEVTGTGITEAFF
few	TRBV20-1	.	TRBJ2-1	TGCAGTGCTAGGGTTAGAGTCACTGAGCAGTTCTTC	CSARVRVTEQFF
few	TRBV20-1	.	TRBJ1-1	TGCAGTGCTTACACCGGGGGGCCCACTGAAGCTTTCTTT	CSAYTGGPTEAFF
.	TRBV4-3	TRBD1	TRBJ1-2	TGCGCCAGCAGCCGGACAGGGGCTAACTGTGGCTACACCTTC	CASSRTGANCGYTF
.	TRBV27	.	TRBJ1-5	TGTGCCAGCAGTTTGACAGAAAATCAGCCCCAGCATTTT	CASSLTENQPQHF
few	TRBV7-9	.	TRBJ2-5	TGTGCCAGCAGCCAGAAGTTGGAGACCCAGTACTTC	CASSQKLETQYF
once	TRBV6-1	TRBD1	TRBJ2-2	TGTGCCAGCAGCTGGGGACAGCCGAACACCGGGGAGCTGTTTTTT	CASSWGQPNTGELFF
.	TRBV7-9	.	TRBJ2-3	TGTGCCAGCAGCTTAACCTTCATCGGCGATACGCAGTATTTT	CASSLTFIGDTQYF
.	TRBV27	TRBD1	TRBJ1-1	TGTGCCAGCAGTAGGCGGGACAGGGGCACTGAAGCTTTCTTT	CASSRRDRGTEAFF
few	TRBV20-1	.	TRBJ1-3	TGCAGTGCCAAACAGGAGTATGGAAACACCATATATTTT	CSAKQEYGNTIYF
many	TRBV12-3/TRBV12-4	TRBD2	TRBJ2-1	TGTGCCAGCAGTTCCGGGACTAGCCGCAATGAGCAGTTCTTC	CASSSGTSRNEQFF
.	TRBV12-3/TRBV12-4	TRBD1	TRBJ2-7	TGTGCCAGCAGTACGACAGGGCCTCCCTACGAGCAGTACTTC	CASSTTGPPYEQYF
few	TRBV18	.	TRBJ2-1	TGTGCCAGCTCACGGGCAGACTACAATGAGCAGTTCTTC	CASSRADYNEQFF
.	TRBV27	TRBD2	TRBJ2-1	TGTGCCAGCAGGACACTAGCGGGGCGGAATGAGCAGTTCTTC	CASRTLAGRNEQFF
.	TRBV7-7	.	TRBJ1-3	TGTGCTAGCAGCGAATCACAGGGATTGTACGGAAACACCATATATTTT	CASSESQGLYGNTIYF
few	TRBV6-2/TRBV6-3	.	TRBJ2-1	TGTGCCAGCAGACAGGGAACTGAGCAGTTCTTC	CASRQGTEQFF
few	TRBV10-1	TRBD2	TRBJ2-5	TGCGCCAGCAGTGACCACGGACTAGCGGGCTTTGGCGGAGAGACCCAGTACTTC	CASSDHGLAGFGGETQYF
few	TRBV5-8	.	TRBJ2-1	TGTGCCAGCTATGGAGGGGTTGAGCATGTCTACAATGAGCAGTTCTTC	CASYGGVEHVYNEQFF
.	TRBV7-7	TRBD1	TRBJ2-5	TGTGCCAGCAGCCTATACCTGACAGGGCCGGAGACCCAGTACTTC	CASSLYLTGPETQYF
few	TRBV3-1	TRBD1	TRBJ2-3	TGTGCCAGCAGCCCTCCGGGACAGACGCAGTATTTT	CASSPPGQTQYF
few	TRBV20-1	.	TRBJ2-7	TGCAGTGCCAGTAGCTATTGGTGGCAGTACTTC	CSASSYWWQYF
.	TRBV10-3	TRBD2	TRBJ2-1	TGTGCCATCAGTGAGCAGCGGGAGCGCTGGAATGAGCAGTTCTTC	CAISEQRERWNEQFF
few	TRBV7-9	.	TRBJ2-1	TGTGCCAGCAGCTCGGACATAATCTACAATGAGCAGTTCTTC	CASSSDIIYNEQFF
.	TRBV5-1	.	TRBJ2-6	TGCGCCAGCAGCTTGAAAGAATCTGGGGCCAACGTCCTGACTTTC	CASSLKESGANVLTF
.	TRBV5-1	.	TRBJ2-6	TGCGCCAGCAGTCTGGTTGGAGCTGGGGCCAACGTCCTGACTTTC	CASSLVGAGANVLTF
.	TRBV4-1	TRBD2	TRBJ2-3	TGCGCCAGCAGCCCCTTGGAGCGGGGAGACACAGATACGCAGTATTTT	CASSPLERGDTDTQYF
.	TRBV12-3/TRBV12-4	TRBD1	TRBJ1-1	TGTGCCAGCAGGTACGGACAGGTGAACACTGAAGCTTTCTTT	CASRYGQVNTEAFF
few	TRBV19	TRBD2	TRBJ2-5	TGTGCCAGTAGTACCGGTAGCGGGGGACAAGAGACCCAGTACTTC	CASSTGSGGQETQYF
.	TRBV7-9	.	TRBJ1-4	TGTGCCAGCAGCTTAGCAGGGGGAGCAACTAATGAAAAACTGTTTTTT	CASSLAGGATNEKLFF
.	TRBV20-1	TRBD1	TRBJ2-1	TGCAGTGCTAGAGATTACAGGGGTCAGTTCTTC	CSARDYRGQFF
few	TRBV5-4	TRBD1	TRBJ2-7	TGTGCCAGCAGTGTTCTTGGGACAGGGGAACAATACTCCTACGAGCAGTACTTC	CASSVLGTGEQYSYEQYF
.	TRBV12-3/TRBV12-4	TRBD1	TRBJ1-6	TGTGCCAGCAGCAACAGGGGTTATAATTCACCCCTCCACTTT	CASSNRGYNSPLHF
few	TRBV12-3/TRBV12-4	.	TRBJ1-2	TGTGCCAGCAGTTTATCGATCTACTATGGCTACACCTTC	CASSLSIYYGYTF
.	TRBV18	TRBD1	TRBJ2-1	TGTGCCAGCTCTTCCGACAGGGCCCTCATCAATGAGCAGTTCTTC	CASSSDRALINEQFF
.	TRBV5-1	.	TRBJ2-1	TGCGCCAGCAGCTTGAGGATTGACAAGTACAATGAGCAGTTCTTC	CASSLRIDKYNEQFF
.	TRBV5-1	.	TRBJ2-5	TGCGCCAGCAGCTTGGGAGTGGCCGGAGAGACCCAGTACTTC	CASSLGVAGETQYF
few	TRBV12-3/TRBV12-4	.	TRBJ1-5	TGTGCCAGCAGGGACAGCAGCAATCAGCCCCAGCATTTT	CASRDSSNQPQHF
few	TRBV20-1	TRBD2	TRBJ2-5	TGCAGTGCTAGTCCTAGCGGCCATGATACCCAGTACTTC	CSASPSGHDTQYF
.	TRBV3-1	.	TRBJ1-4	TGTGCCAGCAGCCTTACAGGGAGAACTAATGAAAAACTGTTTTTT	CASSLTGRTNEKLFF